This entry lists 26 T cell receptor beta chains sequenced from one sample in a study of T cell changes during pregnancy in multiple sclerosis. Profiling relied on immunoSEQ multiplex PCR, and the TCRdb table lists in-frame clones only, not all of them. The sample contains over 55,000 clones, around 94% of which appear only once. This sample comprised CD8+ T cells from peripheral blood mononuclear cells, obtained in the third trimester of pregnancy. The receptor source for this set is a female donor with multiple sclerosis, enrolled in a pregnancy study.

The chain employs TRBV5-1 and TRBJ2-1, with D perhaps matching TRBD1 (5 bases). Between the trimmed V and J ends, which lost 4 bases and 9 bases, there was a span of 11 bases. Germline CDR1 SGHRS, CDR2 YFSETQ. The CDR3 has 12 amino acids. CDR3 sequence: CASSPDRPEQFF. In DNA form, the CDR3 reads TGCGCCAGCAGCCCCGACAGACCTGAGCAGTTCTTC.

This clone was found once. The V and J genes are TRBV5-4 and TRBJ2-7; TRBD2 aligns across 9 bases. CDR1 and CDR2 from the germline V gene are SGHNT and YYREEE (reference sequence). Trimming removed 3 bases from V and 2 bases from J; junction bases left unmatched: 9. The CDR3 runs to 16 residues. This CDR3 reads CASSSLTSGLPYEQYF. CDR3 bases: TGTGCCAGCAGCTCCCTGACTAGCGGATTACCCTACGAGCAGTACTTC. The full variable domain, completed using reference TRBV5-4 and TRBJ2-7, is ETGVTQSPTHLIKTRGQQVTLRCSSQSGHNTVSWYQQALGQGPQFIFQYYREEENGRGNFPPRFSGLQFPNYSSELNVNALELDDSALYLCASSSLTSGLPYEQYFGPGTRLTVT.

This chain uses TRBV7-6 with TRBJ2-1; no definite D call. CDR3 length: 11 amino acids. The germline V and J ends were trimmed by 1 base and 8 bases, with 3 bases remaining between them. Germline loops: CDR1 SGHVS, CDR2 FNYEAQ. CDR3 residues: CASSLVDEQFF. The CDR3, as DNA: TGTGCCAGCAGCTTAGTCGATGAGCAGTTCTTC.

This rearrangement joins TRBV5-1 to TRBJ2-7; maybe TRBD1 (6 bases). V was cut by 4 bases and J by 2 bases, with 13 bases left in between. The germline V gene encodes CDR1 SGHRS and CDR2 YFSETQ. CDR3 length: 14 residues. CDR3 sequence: CASSTGSGPYEQYF. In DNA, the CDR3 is TGCGCCAGCAGCACAGGGTCAGGGCCCTACGAGCAGTACTTC. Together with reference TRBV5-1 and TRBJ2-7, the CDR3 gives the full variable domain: KAGVTQTPRYLIKTRGQQVTLSCSPISGHRSVSWYQQTPGQGLQFLFEYFSETQRNKGNFPGRFSGRQFSNSRSEMNVSTLELGDSALYLCASSTGSGPYEQYFGPGTRLTVT.

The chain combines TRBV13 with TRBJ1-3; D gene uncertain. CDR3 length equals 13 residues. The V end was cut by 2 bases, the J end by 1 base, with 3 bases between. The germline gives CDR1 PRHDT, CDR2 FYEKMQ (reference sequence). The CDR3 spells CASSLQSGNTIYF. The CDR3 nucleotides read TGTGCCAGCAGCTTACAGTCTGGAAACACCATATATTTT.

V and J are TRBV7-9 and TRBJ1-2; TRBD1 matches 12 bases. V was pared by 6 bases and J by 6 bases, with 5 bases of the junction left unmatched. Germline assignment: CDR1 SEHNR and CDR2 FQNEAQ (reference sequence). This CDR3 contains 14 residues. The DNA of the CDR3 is TGTGCCAGCAGTCCGGGACAGGGGGCAGATGGCTACACCTTC. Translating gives CASSPGQGADGYTF.

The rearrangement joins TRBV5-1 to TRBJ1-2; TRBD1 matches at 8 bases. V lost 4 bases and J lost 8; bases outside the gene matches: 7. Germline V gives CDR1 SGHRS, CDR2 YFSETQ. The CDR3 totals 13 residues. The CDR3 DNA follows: TGCGCCAGCAGCAGAACAGGGGGATGGGGCTACACCTTC. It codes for CASSRTGGWGYTF.

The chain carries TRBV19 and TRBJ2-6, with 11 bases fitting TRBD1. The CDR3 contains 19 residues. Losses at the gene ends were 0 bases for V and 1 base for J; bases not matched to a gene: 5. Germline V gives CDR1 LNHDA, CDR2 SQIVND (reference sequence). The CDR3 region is CASSIDRTGGVSGANVLTF. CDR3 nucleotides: TGTGCCAGTAGTATAGATAGGACAGGGGGCGTATCTGGGGCCAACGTCCTGACTTTC.

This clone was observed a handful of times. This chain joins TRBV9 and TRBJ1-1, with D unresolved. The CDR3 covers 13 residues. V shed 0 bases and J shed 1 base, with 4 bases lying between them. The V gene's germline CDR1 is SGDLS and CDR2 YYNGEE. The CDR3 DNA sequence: TGTGCCAGCAGCGTAGGCAGGAACACTGAAGCTTTCTTT. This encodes CASSVGRNTEAFF.

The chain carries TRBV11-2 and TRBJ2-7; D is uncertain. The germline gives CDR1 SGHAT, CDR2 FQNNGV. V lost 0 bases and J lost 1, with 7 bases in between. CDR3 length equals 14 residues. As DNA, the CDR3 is TGTGCCAGCAGCTTAGAATACAGTTCCTACGAGCAGTACTTC. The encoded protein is CASSLEYSSYEQYF.

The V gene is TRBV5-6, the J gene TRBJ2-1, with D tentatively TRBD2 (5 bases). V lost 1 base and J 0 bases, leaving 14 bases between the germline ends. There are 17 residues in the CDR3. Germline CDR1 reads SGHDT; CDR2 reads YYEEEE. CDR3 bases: TGTGCCAGCAGCTTGCCCGGTTGGGAGACCTCCTACAATGAGCAGTTCTTC. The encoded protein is CASSLPGWETSYNEQFF.

CDR3 protein: CAWSQTDGIANQPQHF. The CDR3 DNA reads as TGTGCCTGGAGCCAGACAGATGGAATCGCCAATCAGCCCCAGCATTTT. The chain carries TRBV30 and TRBJ1-5, with TRBD1 as a possible D gene (5 bases). V lost 3 bases and J lost 3, with 18 bases in between. The germline CDR1 and CDR2 sequences are GTSNPN and SVGIG (reference sequence). CDR3 length: 16 residues. Complete variable domain (other parts from reference TRBV30 and TRBJ1-5): SQTIHQWPATLVQPVGSPLSLECTVEGTSNPNLYWYRQAAGRGLQLLFYSVGIGQISSEVPQNLSASRPQDRQFILSSKKLLLSDSGFYLCAWSQTDGIANQPQHFGDGTRLSIL.

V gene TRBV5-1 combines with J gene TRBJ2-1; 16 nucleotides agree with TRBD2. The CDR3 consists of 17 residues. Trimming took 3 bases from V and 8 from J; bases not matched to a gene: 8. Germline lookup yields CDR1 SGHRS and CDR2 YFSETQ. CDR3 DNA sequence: TGCGCCAGCAGCTCCTGGGAAGGGACTAGCGGGAGGGATGAGCAGTTCTTC. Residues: CASSSWEGTSGRDEQFF.

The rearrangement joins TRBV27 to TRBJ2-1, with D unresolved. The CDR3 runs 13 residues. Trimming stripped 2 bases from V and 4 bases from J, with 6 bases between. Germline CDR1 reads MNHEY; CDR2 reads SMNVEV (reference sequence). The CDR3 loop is CASSLRVYNEQFF. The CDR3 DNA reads TGTGCCAGCAGTTTACGGGTTTACAATGAGCAGTTCTTC.

The CDR3 nucleotides read TGTGCCAGCAGCTGGGGGATCGCAGGGGCTCACACTGAAGCTTTCTTT. It specifies CASSWGIAGAHTEAFF. This chain uses TRBV7-3 with TRBJ1-1; tentatively, D is TRBD1 (6 bases). Per germline, CDR1 SGHTA and CDR2 FQGTGA. Between the trimmed V and J ends, which lost 4 bases and 3 bases, there was a span of 18 bases. This CDR3 is 16 amino acids long. The variable domain in full, completed from reference TRBV7-3 and TRBJ1-1, reads GAGVSQTPSNKVTEKGKYVELRCDPISGHTALYWYRQSLGQGPEFLIYFQGTGAADDSGLPNDRFFAVRPEGSVSTLKIQRTERGDSAVYLCASSWGIAGAHTEAFFGQGTRLTVV.

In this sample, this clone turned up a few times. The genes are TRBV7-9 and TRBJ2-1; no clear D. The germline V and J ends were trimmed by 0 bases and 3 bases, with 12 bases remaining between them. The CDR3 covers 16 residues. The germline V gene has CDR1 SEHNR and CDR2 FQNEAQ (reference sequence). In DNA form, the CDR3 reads TGTGCCAGCAGCTTAGCGCTAGGCCCACGCTACAATGAGCAGTTCTTC. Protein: CASSLALGPRYNEQFF.

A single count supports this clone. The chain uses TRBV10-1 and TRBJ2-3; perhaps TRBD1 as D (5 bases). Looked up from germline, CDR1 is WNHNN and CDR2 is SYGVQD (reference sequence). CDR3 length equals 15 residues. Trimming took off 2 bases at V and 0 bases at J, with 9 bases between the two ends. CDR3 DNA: TGCGCCAGCAGTGAGAGGGGCGCTAGCACAGATACGCAGTATTTT. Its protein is CASSERGASTDTQYF.

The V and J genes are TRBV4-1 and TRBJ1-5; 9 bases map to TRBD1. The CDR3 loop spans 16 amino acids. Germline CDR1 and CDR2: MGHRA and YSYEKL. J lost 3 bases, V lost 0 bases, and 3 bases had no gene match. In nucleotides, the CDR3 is TGCGCCAGCAGCCAAGATGGGACAGGGTCCAATCAGCCCCAGCATTTT. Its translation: CASSQDGTGSNQPQHF.

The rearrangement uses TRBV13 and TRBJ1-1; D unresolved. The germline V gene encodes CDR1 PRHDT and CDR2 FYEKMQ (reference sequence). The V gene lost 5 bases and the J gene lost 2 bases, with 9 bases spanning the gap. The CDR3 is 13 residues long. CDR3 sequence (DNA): TGTGCCAGCAGCCCAACAGCTAACACTGAAGCTTTCTTT. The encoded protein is CASSPTANTEAFF. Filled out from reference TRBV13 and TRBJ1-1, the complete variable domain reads AAGVIQSPRHLIKEKRETATLKCYPIPRHDTVYWYQQGPGQDPQFLISFYEKMQSDKGSIPDRFSAQQFSDYHSELNMSSLELGDSALYFCASSPTANTEAFFGQGTRLTVV.

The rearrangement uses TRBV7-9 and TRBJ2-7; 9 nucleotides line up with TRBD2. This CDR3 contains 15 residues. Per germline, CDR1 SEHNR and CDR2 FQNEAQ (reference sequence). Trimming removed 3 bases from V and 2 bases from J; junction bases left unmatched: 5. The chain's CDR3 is CASSLRLAGAYEQYF. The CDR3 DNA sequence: TGTGCCAGCAGCTTGCGGTTAGCGGGAGCCTACGAGCAGTACTTC.

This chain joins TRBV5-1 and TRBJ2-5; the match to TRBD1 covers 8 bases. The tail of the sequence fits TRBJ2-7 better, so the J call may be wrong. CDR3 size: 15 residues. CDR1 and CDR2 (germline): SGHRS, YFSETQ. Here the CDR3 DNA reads TGCGCCAGCAGCTTGGGACAGGGGATACCTTACGAGCAGTACTTC. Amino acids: CASSLGQGIPYEQYF.

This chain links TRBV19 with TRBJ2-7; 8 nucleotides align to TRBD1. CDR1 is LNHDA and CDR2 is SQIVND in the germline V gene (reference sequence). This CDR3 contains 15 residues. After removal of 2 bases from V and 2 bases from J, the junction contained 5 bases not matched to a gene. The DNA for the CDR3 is TGTGCCAGTAGTATAATGGAACAGGGGGCCTACGAGCAGTACTTC. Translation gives CASSIMEQGAYEQYF.

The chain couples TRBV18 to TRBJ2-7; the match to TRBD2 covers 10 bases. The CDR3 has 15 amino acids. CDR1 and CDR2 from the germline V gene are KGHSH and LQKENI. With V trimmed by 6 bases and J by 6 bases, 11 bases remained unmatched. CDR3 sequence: CASSPRLAGGSEQYF. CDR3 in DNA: TGTGCCAGCTCGCCCAGACTAGCGGGCGGCTCCGAGCAGTACTTC.

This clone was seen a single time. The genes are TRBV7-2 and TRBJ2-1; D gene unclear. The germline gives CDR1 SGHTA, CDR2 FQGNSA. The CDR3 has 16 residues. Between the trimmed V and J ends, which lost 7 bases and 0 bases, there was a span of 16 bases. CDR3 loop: CASTPSTTGSYNEQFF. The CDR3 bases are TGTGCCAGCACCCCCTCGACGACTGGCTCCTACAATGAGCAGTTCTTC.

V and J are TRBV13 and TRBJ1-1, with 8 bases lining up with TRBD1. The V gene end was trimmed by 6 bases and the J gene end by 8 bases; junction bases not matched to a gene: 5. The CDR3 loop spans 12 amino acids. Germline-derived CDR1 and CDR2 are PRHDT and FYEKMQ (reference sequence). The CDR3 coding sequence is TGTGCCAGCAGGGGCAGGGGGCCCGAAGCTTTCTTT. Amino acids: CASRGRGPEAFF.

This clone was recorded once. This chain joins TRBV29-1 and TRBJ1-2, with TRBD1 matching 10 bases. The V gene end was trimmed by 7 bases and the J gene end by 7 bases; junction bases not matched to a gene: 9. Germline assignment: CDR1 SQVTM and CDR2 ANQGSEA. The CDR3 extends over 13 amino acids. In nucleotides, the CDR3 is TGCAGCGGAATCTTGACAGGGGGCGTTGGCTACACCTTC. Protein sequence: CSGILTGGVGYTF. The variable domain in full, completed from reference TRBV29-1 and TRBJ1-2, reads SAVISQKPSRDICQRGTSLTIQCQVDSQVTMMFWYRQQPGQSLTLIATANQGSEATYESGFVIDKFPISRPNLTFSTLTVSNMSPEDSSIYLCSGILTGGVGYTFGSGTRLTVV.